The entry that follows covers one T cell receptor (beta chain) sequence. Its antigen is still unknown. This entry is derived from a study of shared clonotypes between healthy human individuals. Study-wide context: Participating donors consisted of a couple of women and a few men aged 18 to 49.

Study-wide results and caveats: It was observed that approximately 5% of naive CD4 clonotypes were shared across a few donors.

Produced via immunoSEQ multiplex PCR; TCRdb's table is partial and in-frame only. The sample records millions of clones, 85% to 95% being singletons. Trimming cost V 10 bases and J 7 bases, with 11 bases left between them. Germline assignment: CDR1 LNHDA and CDR2 SQIVND (reference sequence). This CDR3 comprises 11 residues. The chain uses TRBV19 and TRBJ2-1, with D unclear. Specimen: naive CD4+ T cells sorted from blood. Subset described: CD45RA+ positively selected. The sequence was collected from a man between 18 and 35 years old in good health. The CDR3 region has the DNA TGTGCCACCTCGATTAGGAATGAGCAGTTCTTC. This gives the protein CATSIRNEQFF.